These 29 T cell receptor beta chains were all obtained from the same sample, sequenced in a study of OX40 agonist ivuxolimab in advanced cancers. Repertoires were generated with immunoSEQ multiplex PCR, while TCRdb's copy carries only in-frame clones and drops some. The profile shows around 80,000 clones, more than 85% of them singletons. The sequencing used CD4+ or CD8+ T cells sorted from blood, collected in a trial of the OX40 agonist ivuxolimab. These receptors came from an adult with an advanced solid tumor such as melanoma, head and neck, liver or kidney cancer.

The CDR3, as DNA: TGTGCCAGCAAAGGACTAGCGGGCCATGAGCAGTTCTTC. It encodes CASKGLAGHEQFF. V and J are TRBV27 and TRBJ2-1, with TRBD2 matching 11 bases. The V segment lost 7 bases and the J segment 8 bases; nucleotides outside the gene matches: 4. This CDR3 comprises 13 residues. Germline loops: CDR1 MNHEY, CDR2 SMNVEV (reference sequence).

The chain is built from TRBV7-6 and TRBJ2-5; D gene ambiguous. Trimming stripped 4 bases from V and 3 bases from J, with 9 bases between. This CDR3 has 13 amino acids. Germline-derived CDR1 and CDR2 are SGHVS and FNYEAQ. The CDR3 nucleotides read TGTGCCAGCAGCTACTTAATAAAAGAGACCCAGTACTTC. Its translation is CASSYLIKETQYF.

The chain couples TRBV18 to TRBJ2-5, with 8 bases fitting TRBD2. CDR1 is KGHSH and CDR2 is LQKENI in the germline V gene. V trimming: 2 bases; J trimming: 5 bases; junction bases outside the gene matches: 7. The CDR3 is 15 amino acids. CDR3: CASSPGQRERETQYF. DNA for the CDR3: TGTGCCAGCTCACCAGGCCAGCGGGAGCGGGAGACCCAGTACTTC.

V usage is TRBV19 and J usage is TRBJ2-3; possibly TRBD1 or TRBD2 for D (7 bases each). Trimming cost V 4 bases and J 0 bases, with 29 bases left between them. The CDR3 covers 21 residues. Germline values: CDR1 LNHDA, CDR2 SQIVND (reference sequence). The CDR3 here is CASSTPLGGDSRGSSTDTQYF. The CDR3 DNA is TGTGCCAGTAGTACTCCCCTGGGGGGGGACAGTCGGGGATCTAGCACAGATACGCAGTATTTT.

This clone was observed a single time. The chain recombines TRBV27 with TRBJ2-1; 7 nucleotides line up with TRBD2. Trimming cost V 4 bases and J 2 bases; bases outside gene matches: 8. Germline V gene sequence: CDR1 MNHEY, CDR2 SMNVEV (reference sequence). The CDR3 is 16 residues long. The DNA for the CDR3 is TGTGCCAGCAGTTCCTATGGCGGGAGAACCTACAATGAGCAGTTCTTC. It yields the protein CASSSYGGRTYNEQFF.

The chain joins TRBV28 to TRBJ2-7; D is uncertain. Germline V gene data show CDR1 as MDHEN and CDR2 as SYDVKM. The CDR3 is 14 residues long. V was shortened by 3 bases and J by 7 bases, with 16 bases between the two germline ends. As DNA, the CDR3 is TGTGCCAGCAGTTTTGAGAGACGCTCCGGGGAGCAGTACTTC. It is translated as CASSFERRSGEQYF.

The chain employs TRBV11-2 and TRBJ2-7, with 9 bases aligning to TRBD2. The CDR3 is made up of 14 amino acids. Germline assignment: CDR1 SGHAT and CDR2 FQNNGV. Trimming cost V 3 bases and J 4 bases; bases outside gene matches: 4. The CDR3 protein is CASSFSSGIYEQYF. The DNA for the CDR3 is TGTGCCAGCAGCTTTTCTAGCGGGATTTACGAGCAGTACTTC.

The genes are TRBV20-1 and TRBJ2-3, with no clear D. This CDR3 has 11 residues. Germline lookup yields CDR1 DFQATT and CDR2 SNEGSKA (reference sequence). The V and J ends lost 5 bases and 4 bases respectively, with 7 bases between them. The CDR3 protein is CSALTADTQYF. The CDR3 DNA is TGCAGTGCTCTTACGGCAGATACGCAGTATTTT.

V gene TRBV30 combines with J gene TRBJ2-7; a possible D gene is TRBD1 (6 bases). The V end lost 3 bases, the J end lost 2 bases, and 11 bases lay between the germline ends. Looked up from germline, CDR1 is GTSNPN and CDR2 is SVGIG (reference sequence). The CDR3 covers 13 residues. DNA of the CDR3: TGTGCCTGGAGCGGGACATCTCCCTACGAGCAGTACTTC. It translates to CAWSGTSPYEQYF.

As for this clone: The sample holds other DNA sequences that translate to the same CDR3. This chain uses TRBV29-1 with TRBJ2-1; 11 bases match TRBD2. The CDR3 is 18 amino acids. Germline V gene lookup returns CDR1 SQVTM and CDR2 ANQGSEA. The V gene end was trimmed by 5 bases and the J gene end by 0 bases; junction bases not matched to a gene: 12. The CDR3 protein is CSVPPQLAGDFSYNEQFF. The CDR3 DNA reads TGCAGCGTTCCACCCCAACTAGCGGGAGACTTCTCCTACAATGAGCAGTTCTTC.

The chain has TRBV25-1 and TRBJ1-1; tentatively, D is TRBD1 (5 bases). Germline CDR1 reads MGHDK; CDR2 reads SYGVNS. This CDR3 spans 14 amino acids. V lost 3 bases and J lost 1, with 9 bases in between. The CDR3 protein is CASSDLGGNTEAFF. In nucleotides, the CDR3 is TGTGCCAGCAGTGACCTGGGGGGGAACACTGAAGCTTTCTTT.

The chain carries TRBV5-1 and TRBJ2-7, with 12 positions matching TRBD1. V was pared by 4 bases and J by 7 bases, with 6 bases of the junction left unmatched. The CDR3 is 14 residues long. The germline CDR1 and CDR2 sequences are SGHRS and YFSETQ. The CDR3 spells CASSTGQGAQEQYF. The CDR3 DNA is TGCGCCAGCAGCACGGGACAGGGGGCTCAAGAGCAGTACTTC.

The chain has TRBV5-1 and TRBJ1-1, with D possibly being TRBD1 (6 bases). Germline V gives CDR1 SGHRS, CDR2 YFSETQ. V shed 4 bases and J shed 3 bases, with 10 bases lying between them. The CDR3 loop spans 13 amino acids. The CDR3 here is CASSPGGHTEAFF. The CDR3 nucleotides are TGCGCCAGCAGCCCGGGGGGGCACACTGAAGCTTTCTTT.

Of note for this clone: Within the sample, other DNA sequences also encode this same CDR3. This chain uses TRBV27 with TRBJ2-2, with 7 bases that match TRBD1. The CDR3 contains 16 residues. Trimming at V came to 1 base and at J to 4 bases, leaving 6 bases not matched to a gene. Germline V gene lookup returns CDR1 MNHEY and CDR2 SMNVEV (reference sequence). CDR3 nucleotide sequence: TGTGCCAGCAGTTTATTTTTGACAGGGAGCACCGGGGAGCTGTTTTTT. It translates to CASSLFLTGSTGELFF.

The chain recombines TRBV6-1 with TRBJ1-4; 9 positions agree with TRBD1. This CDR3 comprises 14 residues. Trimming at V came to 6 bases and at J to 6 bases, leaving 5 bases not matched to a gene. The germline gives CDR1 MNHNS, CDR2 SASEGT. CDR3 sequence reads: CASRGTGSHEKLFF. The CDR3, as DNA: TGTGCCAGCAGGGGGACAGGGTCGCATGAAAAACTGTTTTTT.

The chain recombines TRBV5-5 with TRBJ1-1; 9 positions agree with TRBD1. J lost 8 bases, V lost 0 bases, and 8 bases had no gene match. CDR1 is SGHKS and CDR2 is YYEKEE in the germline V gene (reference sequence). This CDR3 comprises 15 residues. The CDR3 sequence is CASSLAGQGLIEAFF. As DNA, the CDR3 is TGTGCCAGCAGCTTGGCGGGACAGGGCCTTATAGAAGCTTTCTTT.

This clone was seen only once. The chain recombines TRBV28 with TRBJ2-4, with D possibly matching TRBD1 (5 bases). V dropped 2 bases and J dropped 6 bases, with 11 bases sitting between them. Germline V gene data show CDR1 as MDHEN and CDR2 as SYDVKM. This CDR3 spans 14 amino acids. CDR3 DNA sequence: TGTGCCAGCAGTTTAAAAGGCAGGGTAAACATTCAGTACTTC. This encodes CASSLKGRVNIQYF.

The chain couples TRBV5-1 to TRBJ1-6; no firm D call. This CDR3 has 14 residues. V was shortened by 0 bases and J by 8 bases, with 9 bases between the two germline ends. CDR1 and CDR2 (germline): SGHRS, YFSETQ. The CDR3 here is CASSLAGQDSPLHF. The CDR3, as DNA: TGCGCCAGCAGCTTGGCCGGGCAGGATTCACCCCTCCACTTT.

The V call is TRBV28, the J call TRBJ2-1; TRBD2 aligns across 7 bases. The ends lost 1 base at V and 6 bases at J; junction bases unmatched: 12. Germline V gene data show CDR1 as MDHEN and CDR2 as SYDVKM. CDR3 length: 17 amino acids. The CDR3 bases are TGTGCCAGCAGTTTATTTACTCTAGCGGAAAAGGGCAATGAGCAGTTCTTC. Translation: CASSLFTLAEKGNEQFF.

The V call is TRBV25-1, the J call TRBJ2-3, with 8 nucleotides matching TRBD1. Germline loops: CDR1 MGHDK, CDR2 SYGVNS. V lost 2 bases, J lost 3 bases, and 7 bases stayed unmatched. The CDR3 is 16 amino acids. CDR3 protein: CASSEPGQGWTDTQYF. CDR3 DNA: TGTGCCAGCAGTGAACCTGGACAGGGTTGGACAGATACGCAGTATTTT.

J is TRBJ2-1 and V is TRBV13; 10 bases are shared with TRBD2. CDR3 length: 15 amino acids. Germline values: CDR1 PRHDT, CDR2 FYEKMQ (reference sequence). Trimming took 5 bases from V and 7 from J; bases not matched to a gene: 8. Here the CDR3 reads CASSRMGLASNEQFF. Written as DNA, the CDR3 is TGTGCCAGCAGCCGGATGGGACTAGCGTCGAATGAGCAGTTCTTC.

The chain links TRBV27 to TRBJ2-7; D unclear. V lost 4 bases and J lost 5, with 9 bases in between. The CDR3 loop spans 12 amino acids. The germline gives CDR1 MNHEY, CDR2 SMNVEV (reference sequence). In DNA, the CDR3 is TGTGCCAGCAGTTATATGGGCGACGAGCAGTACTTC. Residues: CASSYMGDEQYF.

The chain links TRBV10-3 to TRBJ2-7; D unclear. Between the trimmed V and J ends, which lost 4 bases and 3 bases, there was a span of 10 bases. Germline CDR1 and CDR2: ENHRY and SYGVKD. There are 13 residues in the CDR3. The CDR3 coding sequence is TGTGCCATCAGTGCCCAAATAGGCTACGAGCAGTACTTC. Protein sequence: CAISAQIGYEQYF.

This sequence joins TRBV30 and TRBJ1-1, with D possibly TRBD1 on 6 matching bases. This CDR3 spans 11 amino acids. Per germline, CDR1 GTSNPN and CDR2 SVGIG (reference sequence). The germline V and J ends were trimmed by 5 bases and 8 bases, with 12 bases remaining between them. The CDR3 bases are TGTGCCTGGTCCGGGACAAGGGAAGCTTTCTTT. Its translation is CAWSGTREAFF.

This clone was recorded once. The V call is TRBV7-8, the J call TRBJ2-1; 7 bases are shared with TRBD2. From germline, CDR1 is SGHVS and CDR2 FQNEAQ. This CDR3 spans 13 amino acids. V shed 1 base, J shed 9 bases, and the junction held 3 bases outside the gene matches. CDR3 coding DNA: TGTGCCAGCAGCTTAGGGTTAGCGGGTGAGCAGTTCTTC. Its translation is CASSLGLAGEQFF.

The V and J genes are TRBV23-1 and TRBJ2-1, with D perhaps being TRBD1 or TRBD2 (5 bases each). TRBV23-1 qualifies as an ORF whose function is uncertain. V gave up 0 bases and J gave up 5 bases, with 14 bases separating them. There are 16 residues in the CDR3. The CDR3 DNA sequence: TGCGCCAGCAGTCAATCCGAGGGACGGGAAAACAATGAGCAGTTCTTC. Encoded protein: CASSQSEGRENNEQFF.

The chain carries TRBV5-1 and TRBJ2-1, with a tentative D call TRBD1 (6 bases). The CDR3 totals 16 residues. Germline CDR1 and CDR2: SGHRS and YFSETQ. Trimming removed 2 bases at V and 7 bases at J, with 19 bases between. The CDR3 bases are TGCGCCAGCAGCTTAACCGGTGGGCCCCAGGGGAATGAGCAGTTCTTC. It specifies CASSLTGGPQGNEQFF. Based on the CDR3 plus reference TRBV5-1 and TRBJ2-1, the full variable domain is KAGVTQTPRYLIKTRGQQVTLSCSPISGHRSVSWYQQTPGQGLQFLFEYFSETQRNKGNFPGRFSGRQFSNSRSEMNVSTLELGDSALYLCASSLTGGPQGNEQFFGPGTRLTVL.

The chain couples TRBV7-8 to TRBJ2-5, with TRBD2 identical over 7 bases. In germline, CDR1 is SGHVS, CDR2 FQNEAQ. The length of the CDR3 is 16 residues. J gave up 0 bases and V 5 bases, and 9 bases lay outside the gene matches. CDR3 amino acids: CASSPGGGPNQETQYF. The CDR3 nucleotides are TGTGCCAGCAGCCCGGGCGGGGGACCTAACCAAGAGACCCAGTACTTC.

The rearrangement joins TRBV9 to TRBJ2-7, with 8 bases fitting TRBD2. Per germline, CDR1 SGDLS and CDR2 YYNGEE. The CDR3 consists of 15 residues. J was trimmed by 4 bases and V by 4 bases; bases with no gene match: 10. The CDR3 loop is CASSPTGGSAYEQYF. Here the CDR3 DNA reads TGTGCCAGCAGCCCTACGGGAGGGAGCGCGTACGAGCAGTACTTC.